This TCR beta chain is drawn from a study of tumor-infiltrating lymphocytes in primary liver carcinoma. Study outcomes and limitations: It was tumor-adjacent and tumor-blood pairs that overlapped less than tumor region pairs did.

A constant-region primer served to make TCR beta cDNA from roughly 500 ng total RNA. Researchers made the TCR beta libraries by running three nested multiplex PCR rounds with slightly modified ARM-PCR. The first two PCR rounds used TRBV1-TRBV30 forward primers with a C-beta reverse primer, around 10 cycles each. A single record per CDR3 protein comes from TCRdb applying MiXCR to the multiplex PCR reads. The table includes 300,000 to 350,000 distinct CDR3 sequences, roughly 61% detected once. The researchers obtained blood RNA from unsorted whole blood and also extracted germline DNA. Collection of around 4 milliliters of peripheral blood took place before surgery. Comments on this clonotype: The antigen is not known.

The ends lost 3 bases at V and 5 bases at J; junction bases unmatched: 9. Germline values: CDR1 ENHRY, CDR2 SYGVKD. The CDR3 totals 15 residues. Specimen: peripheral blood. The chain has TRBV10-3 and TRBJ2-5, with 7 bases fitting TRBD2. The receptor comes from a man in his forties with primary liver carcinoma and hepatitis B virus infection. The CDR3 DNA sequence: TGTGCCATCAGTGACGGGACTATCGGGATTGAGACCCAGTACTTC. It translates to CAISDGTIGIETQYF.